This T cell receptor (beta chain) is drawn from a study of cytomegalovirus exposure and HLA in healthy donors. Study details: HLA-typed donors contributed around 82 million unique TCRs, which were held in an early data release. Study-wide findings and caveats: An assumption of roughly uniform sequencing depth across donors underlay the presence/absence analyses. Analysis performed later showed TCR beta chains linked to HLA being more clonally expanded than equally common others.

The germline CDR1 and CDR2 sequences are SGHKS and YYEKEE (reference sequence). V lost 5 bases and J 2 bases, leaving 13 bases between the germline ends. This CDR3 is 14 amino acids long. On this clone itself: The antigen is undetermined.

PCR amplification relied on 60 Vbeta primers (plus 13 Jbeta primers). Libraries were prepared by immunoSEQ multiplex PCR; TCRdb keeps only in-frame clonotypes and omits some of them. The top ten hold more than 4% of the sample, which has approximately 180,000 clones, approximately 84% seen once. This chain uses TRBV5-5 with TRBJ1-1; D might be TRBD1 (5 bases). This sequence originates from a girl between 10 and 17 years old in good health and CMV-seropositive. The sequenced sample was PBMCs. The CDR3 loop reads CASSLTWTNTEAFF. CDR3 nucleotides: TGTGCCAGCAGTTTAACTTGGACAAACACTGAAGCTTTCTTT.